One and the same sample provided the 21 T cell receptor beta chains below, sequenced in a study of blood T cell repertoires in COVID-19. Measured with immunoSEQ multiplex PCR; TCRdb has only the in-frame clones, and not every one. This sample has 90,000 to 110,000 clones; roughly 79% occur once, and the top ten carry less than 45%. What was sequenced was peripheral blood. These receptors all stem from an elderly man with acute or convalescent COVID-19.

This rearrangement joins TRBV5-1 to TRBJ1-1; maybe TRBD1 (5 bases). Germline V gene data show CDR1 as SGHRS and CDR2 as YFSETQ. This CDR3 is built from 14 residues. Trimming took 4 bases from V and 3 from J, leaving 13 bases between them. This CDR3 is CASSPQGGDTEAFF. In DNA form, the CDR3 reads TGCGCCAGCAGCCCCCAGGGAGGTGACACTGAAGCTTTCTTT.

This clone appeared a single time. The genes are TRBV6-6 and TRBJ2-1; 10 bases map to TRBD1. Germline trimming cut 6 bases from V and 5 bases from J; bases unmatched to any gene: 4. Germline lookup yields CDR1 MNHNY and CDR2 SVGAGI (reference sequence). This CDR3 spans 14 amino acids. CDR3 loop: CASRFGQGDNEQFF. The CDR3 DNA reads as TGTGCCAGCAGATTCGGACAGGGGGACAATGAGCAGTTCTTC.

The chain has TRBV5-4 and TRBJ1-2, with 10 bases identical to TRBD1. The length of the CDR3 is 16 residues. V gave up 5 bases and J gave up 3 bases; unmatched junction bases: 10. Germline CDR1 reads SGHNT; CDR2 reads YYREEE (reference sequence). The CDR3: CASSPGQGRGDYGYTF. The CDR3 DNA sequence: TGTGCCAGCAGTCCGGGACAGGGGCGGGGGGACTATGGCTACACCTTC.

The chain recombines TRBV4-1 with TRBJ1-2; tentative D call: TRBD1 (5 bases). Trimming took 0 bases from V and 8 from J, leaving 13 bases between them. The CDR3 has 14 residues. Germline lookup yields CDR1 MGHRA and CDR2 YSYEKL. The CDR3 is CASSQDGQGGGYTF. The CDR3 DNA is TGCGCCAGCAGCCAAGATGGTCAGGGTGGGGGCTACACCTTC.

V is TRBV5-1 and J is TRBJ1-6; 8 bases match TRBD1. This CDR3 region has 13 residues. V shed 4 bases, J shed 10 bases, and the junction held 4 bases outside the gene matches. Looked up from germline, CDR1 is SGHRS and CDR2 is YFSETQ. This CDR3 reads CASSPGTGSPLHF. In DNA, the CDR3 is TGCGCCAGCAGCCCGGGGACAGGATCACCCCTCCACTTT.

This rearrangement joins TRBV28 to TRBJ1-5; maybe TRBD1 (6 bases). Trimming cost V 8 bases and J 0 bases, with 26 bases left between them. The germline V gene has CDR1 MDHEN and CDR2 SYDVKM. There are 19 residues in the CDR3. CDR3 residues: CASRVLLWTAKNSNQPQHF. The CDR3, as DNA: TGTGCCAGCCGAGTTCTGCTCTGGACAGCGAAGAATAGCAATCAGCCCCAGCATTTT.

The rearrangement uses TRBV12-3 or TRBV12-4 and TRBJ2-1, with TRBD2 as a possible D gene (6 bases). V lost 5 bases, J lost 9 bases, and 14 bases lay in between. The CDR3 length is 13 residues. Here the CDR3 reads CASSKTGSSEQFF. DNA of the CDR3: TGTGCCAGCAGTAAAACCGGGAGCAGTGAGCAGTTCTTC.

The chain recombines TRBV5-1 with TRBJ2-1; 7 bases are a match to TRBD1. V lost 4 bases, J lost 2 bases, and 9 bases stayed unmatched. The CDR3 is made up of 16 amino acids. CDR1 and CDR2 from the germline V gene are SGHRS and YFSETQ. CDR3 in amino acids: CASSLKQGSTYNEQFF. The CDR3 nucleotides read TGCGCCAGCAGCCTAAAACAGGGGTCGACCTACAATGAGCAGTTCTTC.

This clone showed up just once. The genes are TRBV5-5 and TRBJ1-1; 7 bases match TRBD1. V lost 0 bases and J lost 5; bases outside the gene matches: 16. Germline V gene sequence: CDR1 SGHKS, CDR2 YYEKEE (reference sequence). The CDR3 length is 18 residues. The CDR3 spells CASSLAIRQGSGGTEAFF. CDR3 DNA: TGTGCCAGCAGCTTGGCGATCAGACAGGGCAGTGGAGGGACTGAAGCTTTCTTT.

The V and J genes are TRBV4-3 and TRBJ2-3; 8 positions match TRBD2. Germline V CDR1 and CDR2: LGHNA, YSLEER. The V and J ends lost 2 bases and 6 bases, in that order; junction bases with no gene match: 10. The CDR3 extends over 16 amino acids. The CDR3 here is CASSQSSGISGDTQYF. DNA of the CDR3: TGCGCCAGCAGCCAAAGTAGCGGGATTAGTGGGGATACGCAGTATTTT.

The chain combines TRBV9 with TRBJ2-2; D possibly corresponds to TRBD2 (6 bases). Germline V gene data show CDR1 as SGDLS and CDR2 as YYNGEE. CDR3 length: 15 residues. V was trimmed by 0 bases and J by 5 bases, leaving 11 bases between them. The CDR3 reads CASSVGRSGTGELFF. The CDR3 bases are TGTGCCAGCAGCGTAGGTCGAAGCGGGACCGGGGAGCTGTTTTTT. Using reference TRBV9 and TRBJ2-2 for the parts outside the CDR3, the full variable domain is DSGVTQTPKHLITATGQRVTLRCSPRSGDLSVYWYQQSLDQGLQFLIQYYNGEERAKGNILERFSAQQFPDLHSELNLSSLELGDSALYFCASSVGRSGTGELFFGEGSRLTVL.

This clone was seen a single time. CDR3 amino acids: CASSVVSGTGVISPLHF. CDR3 nucleotides: TGTGCCAGCAGCGTCGTATCAGGGACAGGGGTCATTTCACCCCTCCACTTT. The chain couples TRBV9 to TRBJ1-6; 10 nucleotides line up with TRBD1. This CDR3 has 17 residues. Unmatched junction bases numbered 11, after V lost 2 bases and J lost 9 bases. CDR1 is SGDLS and CDR2 is YYNGEE in the germline V gene.

The rearrangement uses TRBV6-4 and TRBJ2-3; 15 nucleotides agree with TRBD2. The CDR3 contains 19 residues. The junction had 10 bases not matched to a gene; V was cut back by 3 bases and J by 3 bases. Germline assignment: CDR1 MRHNA and CDR2 SNTAGT. The CDR3 region is CASSDIPGLAGGPTDTQYF. CDR3 DNA sequence: TGTGCCAGCAGTGATATACCGGGACTAGCGGGAGGCCCAACAGATACGCAGTATTTT.

J is TRBJ2-7 and V is TRBV7-2; TRBD1 aligns across 12 bases. From germline, CDR1 is SGHTA and CDR2 FQGNSA. Trimming at V came to 0 bases and at J to 4 bases, leaving 1 base not matched to a gene. The CDR3 sequence is 15 residues long. The CDR3 DNA reads TGTGCCAGCAGCTTAGCGGGACAGGGGGCATACGAGCAGTACTTC. It encodes CASSLAGQGAYEQYF.

This clone was recorded many times. V is TRBV5-1 and J is TRBJ2-3, with 9 bases lining up with TRBD1. This CDR3 comprises 14 residues. V lost 4 bases to trimming and J lost 5 bases; unmatched junction nucleotides: 5. CDR1 and CDR2 from the germline V gene are SGHRS and YFSETQ. In DNA form, the CDR3 reads TGCGCCAGCAGCACGGGACAGGGAATAGATACGCAGTATTTT. Its translation is CASSTGQGIDTQYF.

The chain uses TRBV30 and TRBJ2-5; 8 bases fit TRBD2. Germline CDR1 and CDR2: GTSNPN and SVGIG (reference sequence). The CDR3 extends over 12 amino acids. V gave up 5 bases and J gave up 4 bases; unmatched junction bases: 3. The DNA for the CDR3 is TGTGCCTGGGGAGCGGGAGCAGAGACCCAGTACTTC. This translates into CAWGAGAETQYF. Full variable domain (outside the CDR3, taken from reference TRBV30 and TRBJ2-5): SQTIHQWPATLVQPVGSPLSLECTVEGTSNPNLYWYRQAAGRGLQLLFYSVGIGQISSEVPQNLSASRPQDRQFILSSKKLLLSDSGFYLCAWGAGAETQYFGPGTRLLVL.

The chain uses TRBV2 and TRBJ2-7; TRBD1 might be the D (5 bases). Per germline, CDR1 SNHLY and CDR2 FYNNEI. The CDR3 is 14 residues long. The germline V and J ends were trimmed by 7 bases and 0 bases, with 13 bases remaining between them. The DNA for the CDR3 is TGTGCCAGCATCGCTAGACAGATCTCCTACGAGCAGTACTTC. Its translation is CASIARQISYEQYF.

This chain links TRBV10-3 with TRBJ2-7; 7 positions agree with TRBD1. There are 17 residues in the CDR3. V lost 3 bases, J lost 0 bases, and 11 bases stayed unmatched. The germline V gene has CDR1 ENHRY and CDR2 SYGVKD. CDR3 sequence: CAISDLTNWDSSYEQYF. CDR3 sequence (DNA): TGTGCCATCAGTGATCTGACGAACTGGGACAGCTCCTACGAGCAGTACTTC.

The CDR3 bases are TGTGCCAGCAGTTTACAGGGGGAGCAGTTCTTC. It specifies CASSLQGEQFF. The V gene is TRBV12-3 or TRBV12-4, the J gene TRBJ2-1; possible D gene TRBD1, 6 bases. This CDR3 spans 11 amino acids. Trimming cost V 2 bases and J 10 bases, with 6 bases left between them.

The chain has TRBV7-3 and TRBJ1-1; maybe TRBD1 (6 bases). In germline, CDR1 is SGHTA, CDR2 FQGTGA. The CDR3 consists of 16 residues. The V end lost 1 base, the J end lost 1 base, and 13 bases lay between the germline ends. The CDR3 is CASSLRGGAGNTEAFF. CDR3 nucleotide sequence: TGTGCCAGCAGCTTAAGGGGGGGCGCAGGGAACACTGAAGCTTTCTTT. Using reference TRBV7-3 and TRBJ1-1 for the parts outside the CDR3, the full variable domain is GAGVSQTPSNKVTEKGKYVELRCDPISGHTALYWYRQSLGQGPEFLIYFQGTGAADDSGLPNDRFFAVRPEGSVSTLKIQRTERGDSAVYLCASSLRGGAGNTEAFFGQGTRLTVV.

The V and J genes are TRBV28 and TRBJ1-2; possibly TRBD1 for D (5 bases). V lost 3 bases, J lost 4 bases, and 9 bases lay in between. This CDR3 has 13 residues. In germline, CDR1 is MDHEN, CDR2 SYDVKM. The CDR3 protein is CASSFQGGYGYTF. DNA for the CDR3: TGTGCCAGCAGTTTTCAGGGCGGCTATGGCTACACCTTC.